This record covers a single T cell receptor beta chain. The method was immunoSEQ multiplex PCR; TCRdb's version includes in-frame clones alone and lacks a portion of them. The repertoire has tens of thousands of clones, over 75% of them found once; the top ten carry 1.9%. This sample is drawn from a study of PD-L1 blockade in urothelial cancer. As for the study in general: Across blood samples, T cells had a median count of 141,255.

Specified time point: peripheral blood 6 weeks after treatment start. Enrolled patients showed locally advanced or metastatic urothelial carcinoma. The V segment lost 2 bases and the J segment 5 bases; nucleotides outside the gene matches: 15. The CDR3 is 18 residues long. CDR1 and CDR2 (germline): SGHKS, YYEKEE (reference sequence). The sequence was obtained from a man between 45 and 60 years old with urothelial cancer. The sample in question was PBMCs, obtained around atezolizumab (anti-PD-L1) treatment. The V call is TRBV5-5, the J call TRBJ2-2; 7 bases are a match to TRBD2. CDR3 amino acids: CASSFNYRALADTGELFF. CDR3 DNA: TGTGCCAGCAGCTTCAATTATCGAGCGCTAGCGGATACCGGGGAGCTGTTTTTT.